Presented here are 25 T cell receptor beta chains from one specimen sequenced in a study of patients and donors after allogeneic stem cell transplantation. Each CDR3 protein is one row after TCRdb ran MiXCR on the RT-PCR reads. The data show about 960,000 distinct CDR3 sequences, with about 20% seen just once and around 6% held by the top ten. Material: blood, either unsorted or a sorted T cell fraction (not recorded which). The receptors stem from a human donor who was either an allogeneic HSCT recipient or a stem cell or donor lymphocyte infusion donor (not recorded which). It is not recorded whose cells these are; they may come from a transplant donor.

This clonotype was picked up a small number of times. This chain uses TRBV11-2 with TRBJ2-3; no firm D call. Trimming removed 5 bases from V and 4 bases from J, with 10 bases in between. CDR3 length: 13 residues. Germline CDR1 is SGHAT and CDR2 is FQNNGV. The CDR3 loop reads CASSLFYADTQYF. The CDR3 DNA reads TGTGCCAGCAGCCTTTTTTATGCAGATACGCAGTATTTT.

The rearrangement joins TRBV29-1 to TRBJ2-2, with 10 nucleotides matching TRBD1. This CDR3 spans 14 amino acids. V dropped 3 bases and J dropped 4; count of bases not matched to a gene: 2. Germline V gene data show CDR1 as SQVTM and CDR2 as ANQGSEA. The CDR3 sequence is CSVDRDRGTGELFF. The DNA for the CDR3 is TGCAGCGTTGACCGGGACAGGGGCACCGGGGAGCTGTTTTTT.

This clonotype has only a few counts. V usage is TRBV12-3 or TRBV12-4 and J usage is TRBJ1-1; 11 bases line up with TRBD1. With V trimmed by 5 bases and J by 4 bases, 9 bases remained unmatched. The CDR3 is 16 residues long. The CDR3 sequence: CASSPRDRGVRTEAFF. CDR3 nucleotide sequence: TGTGCCAGCAGTCCACGGGACAGGGGGGTGCGCACTGAAGCTTTCTTT.

This clonotype was detected ten times or more. This chain uses TRBV12-3 or TRBV12-4 with TRBJ2-3, with 8 bases matching TRBD2. The V and J ends lost 6 bases and 4 bases, in that order; junction bases with no gene match: 12. The CDR3 consists of 16 residues. CDR3 sequence (DNA): TGTGCCAGCAGACCTGCAGGGCGGGGGGCAGCAGATACGCAGTATTTT. Protein sequence: CASRPAGRGAADTQYF.

This clonotype was counted a few times. This chain uses TRBV9 with TRBJ2-1, with 12 positions matching TRBD2. This CDR3 has 17 residues. V dropped 3 bases and J dropped 5; count of bases not matched to a gene: 9. Germline loops: CDR1 SGDLS, CDR2 YYNGEE. CDR3 nucleotides: TGTGCCAGCAGCGCCGGGACTAGCGGGCCCTGGGACAATGAGCAGTTCTTC. It encodes CASSAGTSGPWDNEQFF.

This clonotype was counted only a few times. The chain joins TRBV4-1 to TRBJ1-2; D not certain. Trimming took off 1 base at V and 1 base at J, with 7 bases between the two ends. Germline loops: CDR1 MGHRA, CDR2 YSYEKL. CDR3 length: 14 amino acids. In DNA, the CDR3 is TGCGCCAGCAGCCAAGTTGTTGGTAACTATGGCTACACCTTC. Its protein product is CASSQVVGNYGYTF.

This clonotype was counted a few times. The genes are TRBV19 and TRBJ2-7, with D possibly called TRBD1 or TRBD2 (5 bases each). CDR3 length equals 14 residues. Germline CDR1 LNHDA, CDR2 SQIVND (reference sequence). With 1 base removed from V and 6 bases from J, the gap between germline ends came to 13 bases. CDR3 nucleotides: TGTGCCAGTAGTATAGGAGGGACGAACATCGAGCAGTACTTC. Protein product: CASSIGGTNIEQYF.

The V call is TRBV5-6, the J call TRBJ1-1; TRBD1 might be the D (5 bases). From germline, CDR1 is SGHDT and CDR2 YYEEEE. CDR3 length: 14 amino acids. With 4 bases removed from V and 2 bases from J, the gap between germline ends came to 12 bases. The CDR3 loop is CASSPVTGNTEAFF. The CDR3 coding sequence is TGTGCCAGCAGCCCGGTAACAGGTAACACTGAAGCTTTCTTT. Drawing the rest from reference TRBV5-6 and TRBJ1-1, the complete variable domain is DAGVTQSPTHLIKTRGQQVTLRCSPKSGHDTVSWYQQALGQGPQFIFQYYEEEERQRGNFPDRFSGHQFPNYSSELNVNALLLGDSALYLCASSPVTGNTEAFFGQGTRLTVV.

At least ten counts were recorded for this clonotype. V and J are TRBV12-3 or TRBV12-4 and TRBJ2-3; D is unresolved. Trimming removed 3 bases from V and 4 bases from J, with 11 bases in between. This CDR3 has 14 amino acids. In DNA form, the CDR3 reads TGTGCCAGCAGTTTGGGGTCACCTGCAGATACGCAGTATTTT. Amino acid sequence: CASSLGSPADTQYF.

The V and J genes are TRBV12-3 or TRBV12-4 and TRBJ2-5, with TRBD1 as a possible D gene (5 bases). Trimming removed 0 bases from V and 5 bases from J, with 10 bases in between. The CDR3 totals 14 residues. The CDR3 is CASSLALGPETQYF. CDR3 nucleotides: TGTGCCAGCAGTTTAGCGCTGGGGCCGGAGACCCAGTACTTC.

J is TRBJ2-7 and V is TRBV7-8; 12 bases fit TRBD1. Looked up from germline, CDR1 is SGHVS and CDR2 is FQNEAQ. The CDR3 length is 17 residues. Losses at the gene ends were 1 base for V and 1 base for J; bases not matched to a gene: 5. The CDR3 DNA reads as TGTGCCAGCAGCTTAGTCGGGGGACAGGGGGCTTCCTACGAGCAGTACTTC. It specifies CASSLVGGQGASYEQYF.

The V gene is TRBV27, the J gene TRBJ1-1, with 7 bases aligning to TRBD1. J was trimmed by 2 bases and V by 5 bases; bases with no gene match: 8. Germline V gene data show CDR1 as MNHEY and CDR2 as SMNVEV (reference sequence). The CDR3 loop spans 15 amino acids. DNA of the CDR3: TGTGCCAGCAGTCTCTTACAGGGGACAAACACTGAAGCTTTCTTT. Amino acids: CASSLLQGTNTEAFF.

This rearrangement joins TRBV12-5 to TRBJ1-2; possibly TRBD1 for D (5 bases). The CDR3 runs 14 residues. Germline CDR1 reads LGHNT; CDR2 reads FRNRAP. Trimming left V 5 bases short and J 4 bases short, with 14 bases between. In nucleotides, the CDR3 is TGTGCTAGTGGTCCCCGGGGGGGTGGCTATGGCTACACCTTC. As protein: CASGPRGGGYGYTF. The whole variable domain, remainder taken from reference TRBV12-5 and TRBJ1-2, is DARVTQTPRHKVTEMGQEVTMRCQPILGHNTVFWYRQTMMQGLELLAYFRNRAPLDDSGMPKDRFSAEMPDATLATLKIQPSEPRDSAVYFCASGPRGGGYGYTFGSGTRLTVV.

This chain uses TRBV20-1 with TRBJ1-6; 9 bases match TRBD1. The V gene end was trimmed by 6 bases and the J gene end by 9 bases; junction bases not matched to a gene: 12. CDR3 size: 15 residues. Per the germline V gene, CDR1 is DFQATT and CDR2 is SNEGSKA (reference sequence). In nucleotides, the CDR3 is TGCAGTGCGGGTACAGGGGGCGGAAAGAGTTCACCCCTCCACTTT. Its translation: CSAGTGGGKSSPLHF.

This clonotype was counted only a few times. The chain couples TRBV12-3 or TRBV12-4 to TRBJ2-3, with a weak D call TRBD2 (5 bases). Trimming cost V 6 bases and J 1 base, with 20 bases left between them. The CDR3 has 17 amino acids. The CDR3 DNA is TGTGCCAGCAGCCAACACGCTGGGCGGGCGGGCACAGATACGCAGTATTTT. Protein: CASSQHAGRAGTDTQYF.

The sample holds a few counts of this clonotype. V gene TRBV6-1 combines with J gene TRBJ1-1; 7 nucleotides match TRBD1. The J segment lost 4 bases and the V segment lost 0 bases, leaving 2 bases of the junction unmatched. This CDR3 contains 14 residues. Germline lookup yields CDR1 MNHNS and CDR2 SASEGT. CDR3 bases: TGTGCCAGCAGTGAAGCGACAGGGTCCACTGAAGCTTTCTTT. It translates to CASSEATGSTEAFF.

This clonotype was found a few times. Here the CDR3 DNA reads TGTGCCAGCAGTGTTGATCAGAACCTGAACACTGAAGCTTTCTTT. Translation gives CASSVDQNLNTEAFF. The chain recombines TRBV2 with TRBJ1-1; D remains unclear. In germline, CDR1 is SNHLY, CDR2 FYNNEI. The CDR3 runs 15 residues. The ends were cut back, 4 bases at V and 0 bases at J, with 12 bases in the middle.

Only a few counts were recorded for this clonotype. V gene TRBV7-9 combines with J gene TRBJ1-3; the D gene is possibly TRBD1 (5 bases). The V gene lost 0 bases and the J gene lost 2 bases, with 11 bases spanning the gap. The CDR3 spans 16 residues. In germline, CDR1 is SEHNR, CDR2 FQNEAQ (reference sequence). This chain's CDR3 is CASSLARGATGNTIYF. The DNA of the CDR3 is TGTGCCAGCAGCTTAGCCCGGGGCGCAACTGGAAACACCATATATTTT.

The J gene is TRBJ1-2, the V gene TRBV6-1; 8 bases fit TRBD1. Unmatched junction bases numbered 8, after V lost 6 bases and J lost 8 bases. Germline CDR1 is MNHNS and CDR2 is SASEGT. The CDR3 runs 13 residues. The CDR3 loop is CASRQGGFQGYTF. CDR3 nucleotides: TGTGCCAGCAGACAGGGGGGATTTCAAGGCTACACCTTC.

In this sample, this clonotype turned up a few times. The germline gene is not matched at one end of the junction; a read error may be the cause. V gene TRBV9 combines with J gene TRBJ2-7; no firm D call. The CDR3 contains 13 residues. Per the germline V gene, CDR1 is SGDLS and CDR2 is YYNGEE. In DNA, the CDR3 is TGTGCCAGCAGCTCCTCCGGGTCCTCCGAGCAGTACTTC. The encoded protein is CASSSSGSSEQYF.

This chain uses TRBV20-1 with TRBJ1-1, with D unclear. The CDR3 covers 17 residues. The germline V and J ends were trimmed by 0 bases and 1 base, with 18 bases remaining between them. The germline V gene has CDR1 DFQATT and CDR2 SNEGSKA (reference sequence). CDR3 region: CSARDPLFSLQNTEAFF. The CDR3 coding sequence is TGCAGTGCTAGAGACCCCCTGTTTTCCCTCCAGAACACTGAAGCTTTCTTT.

This clonotype appeared a few times. The rearrangement uses TRBV5-1 and TRBJ2-3, with TRBD2 matching over 7 bases. V dropped 4 bases and J dropped 0; count of bases not matched to a gene: 8. Per germline, CDR1 SGHRS and CDR2 YFSETQ. The CDR3 has 16 residues. The CDR3 DNA follows: TGCGCCAGCAGCCCCCGCTCTAGCGGTAGCACAGATACGCAGTATTTT. Its translation is CASSPRSSGSTDTQYF.

This clonotype was observed a handful of times. The chain joins TRBV11-2 to TRBJ1-5, with no clear D. This CDR3 contains 13 residues. Per the germline V gene, CDR1 is SGHAT and CDR2 is FQNNGV. V shed 1 base and J shed 7 bases, with 8 bases lying between them. The chain's CDR3 is CASSLGVLQPQHF. The CDR3 nucleotides read TGTGCCAGCAGCTTAGGGGTCTTACAGCCCCAGCATTTT.

This clonotype was seen more than once but under ten times. This chain links TRBV24-1 with TRBJ1-1; D is unclear. CDR3 size: 13 residues. CDR1 and CDR2 (germline): KGHDR, SFDVKD. Between the trimmed V and J ends, which lost 6 bases and 0 bases, there was a span of 7 bases. The CDR3 sequence: CATSRAMNTEAFF. CDR3 DNA: TGTGCCACCAGTAGGGCCATGAACACTGAAGCTTTCTTT.

This clonotype was found a few times. The chain carries TRBV15 and TRBJ2-3; D is possibly TRBD1 or TRBD2 (6 bases each). V dropped 3 bases and J dropped 10 bases, with 20 bases sitting between them. Germline CDR1 is LNHNV and CDR2 is YYDKDF (reference sequence). The CDR3 is 15 amino acids. The CDR3 DNA is TGTGCCACCAGCAGCAGCCTCGGTAGGGGGACTGCGCAGTATTTT. Its protein product is CATSSSLGRGTAQYF.